The T cell receptor (beta chain) under discussion was sequenced for a study of cytomegalovirus exposure and HLA in healthy donors. V shed 1 base and J shed 6 bases, with 10 bases lying between them. This CDR3 comprises 13 residues. From germline, CDR1 is SGHTA and CDR2 FQGNSA. The assay was immunoSEQ multiplex PCR, and TCRdb's table has in-frame clones only and misses some. Here the sample spans 300,000 to 350,000 clones, around 90% being singletons. The chain has TRBV7-2 and TRBJ2-7; D ambiguous. Sample: PBMCs. The clonotype originates from a man aged 25-45 years in good health and CMV-seronegative. The CDR3 DNA follows: TGTGCCAGCAGCTTAGTTGTCAGTTTCGAGCAGTACTTC. The encoded protein is CASSLVVSFEQYF.